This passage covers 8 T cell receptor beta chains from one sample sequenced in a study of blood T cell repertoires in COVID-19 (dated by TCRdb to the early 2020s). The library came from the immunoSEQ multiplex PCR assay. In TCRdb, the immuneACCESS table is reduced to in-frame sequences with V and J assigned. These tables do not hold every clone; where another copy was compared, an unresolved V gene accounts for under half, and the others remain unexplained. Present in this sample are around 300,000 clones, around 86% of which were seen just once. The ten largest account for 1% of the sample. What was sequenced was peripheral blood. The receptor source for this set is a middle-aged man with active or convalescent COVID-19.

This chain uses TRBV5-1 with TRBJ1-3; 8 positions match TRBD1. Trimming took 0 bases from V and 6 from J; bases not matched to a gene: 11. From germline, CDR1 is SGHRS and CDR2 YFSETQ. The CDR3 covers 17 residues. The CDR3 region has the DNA TGCGCCAGCAGCTTGGAGACGCAGGGGGCCGGGGAAAACACCATATATTTT. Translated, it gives CASSLETQGAGENTIYF.

In DNA form, the CDR3 reads TGTGCCACCAGCAGAGTTGCCCAGACTGAAGCTTTCTTT. It specifies CATSRVAQTEAFF. V is TRBV15 and J is TRBJ1-1; no clear D gene. CDR3 length: 13 residues. Germline loops: CDR1 LNHNV, CDR2 YYDKDF (reference sequence). V gave up 1 base and J gave up 5 bases, with 8 bases separating them.

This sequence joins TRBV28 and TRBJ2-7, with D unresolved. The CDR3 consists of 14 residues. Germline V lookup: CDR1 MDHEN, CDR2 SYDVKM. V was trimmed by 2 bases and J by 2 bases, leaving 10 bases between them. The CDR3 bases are TGTGCCAGCAGTTTAACCGCGAGCGCCTACGAGCAGTACTTC. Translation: CASSLTASAYEQYF.

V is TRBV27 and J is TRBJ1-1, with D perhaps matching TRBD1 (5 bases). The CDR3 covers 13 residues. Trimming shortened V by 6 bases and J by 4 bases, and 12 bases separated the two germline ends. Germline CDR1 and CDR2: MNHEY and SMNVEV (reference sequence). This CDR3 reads CASSREGRTEAFF. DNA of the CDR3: TGTGCCAGCAGCAGGGAAGGGCGCACTGAAGCTTTCTTT.

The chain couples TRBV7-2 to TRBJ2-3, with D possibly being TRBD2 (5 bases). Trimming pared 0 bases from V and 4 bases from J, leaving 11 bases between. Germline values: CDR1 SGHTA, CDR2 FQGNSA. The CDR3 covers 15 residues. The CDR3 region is CASSLALTRPDTQYF. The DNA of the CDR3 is TGTGCCAGCAGCTTAGCCCTTACTAGGCCAGATACGCAGTATTTT.

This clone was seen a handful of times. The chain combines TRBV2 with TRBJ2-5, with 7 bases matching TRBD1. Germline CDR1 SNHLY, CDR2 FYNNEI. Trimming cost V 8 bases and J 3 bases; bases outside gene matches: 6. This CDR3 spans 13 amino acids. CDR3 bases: TGTGCCAGCGTGACAGACAGGGAAGAGACCCAGTACTTC. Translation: CASVTDREETQYF. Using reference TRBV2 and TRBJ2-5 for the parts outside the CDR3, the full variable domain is EPEVTQTPSHQVTQMGQEVILRCVPISNHLYFYWYRQILGQKVEFLVSFYNNEISEKSEIFDDQFSVERPDGSNFTLKIRSTKLEDSAMYFCASVTDREETQYFGPGTRLLVL.

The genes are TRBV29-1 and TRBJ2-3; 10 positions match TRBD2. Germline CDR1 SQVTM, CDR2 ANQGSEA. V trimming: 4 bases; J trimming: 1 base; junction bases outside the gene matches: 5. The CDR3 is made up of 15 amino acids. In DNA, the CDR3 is TGCAGCGTTGCCGCTAGCGGGAGTGGCACAGATACGCAGTATTTT. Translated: CSVAASGSGTDTQYF.

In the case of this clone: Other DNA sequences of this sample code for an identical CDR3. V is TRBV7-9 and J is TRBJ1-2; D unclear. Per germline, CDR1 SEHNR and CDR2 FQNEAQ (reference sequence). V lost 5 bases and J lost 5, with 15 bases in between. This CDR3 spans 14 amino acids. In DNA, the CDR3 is TGTGCCAGCAGCCCCCCGGGGAGTTCGTATGGCTACACCTTC. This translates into CASSPPGSSYGYTF.